The rows below give T cell receptor beta chains drawn from one sample of a study of cytomegalovirus exposure and HLA in healthy donors. The method was immunoSEQ multiplex PCR; TCRdb's version includes in-frame clones alone and lacks a portion of them. The sample shows over 200,000 clones, just under 85% of them seen only once. The material sequenced was PBMCs. The receptors here all came from a woman aged 40 to 55 in good health and CMV-seronegative. The CDR3 runs from the conserved cysteine through the conserved F or W. The D gene is left open where the match is weak. Clone size is stated in some rows and not others, as once, few, many or a class when expanded.

size	D	V	J	length	CDR3	DNA
once	TRBD2	TRBV5-1	TRBJ2-5	16	CASSLAPSGDQETQYF	TGCGCCAGCAGCTTGGCGCCTAGCGGGGATCAAGAGACCCAGTACTTC
-	TRBD1	TRBV5-5	TRBJ2-2	14	CASSWTGVAGELFF	TGTGCCAGCAGCTGGACAGGGGTGGCCGGGGAGCTGTTTTTT
-	TRBD1	TRBV6-5	TRBJ1-4	13	CASRGQYNEKLFF	TGTGCCAGCAGGGGACAGTATAATGAAAAACTGTTTTTT
-	-	TRBV7-9	TRBJ1-1	12	CSSSFGNTEAFF	TGTTCCAGCAGCTTCGGGAACACTGAAGCTTTCTTT
-	-	TRBV7-8	TRBJ1-2	13	CASSSLSGWGYTF	TGTGCCAGCAGCTCCTTGTCTGGCTGGGGCTACACCTTC
-	-	TRBV7-8	TRBJ2-2	15	CASLRTAPNTGELFF	TGTGCCAGCCTCCGGACAGCCCCGAACACCGGGGAGCTGTTTTTT
-	-	TRBV7-9	TRBJ2-2	11	CASSLTGELFF	TGTGCCAGCAGCCTCACCGGGGAGCTGTTTTTT
-	TRBD1	TRBV19	TRBJ1-5	16	CASSIDATGGDQPQHF	TGTGCCAGTAGTATAGATGCCACAGGGGGCGATCAGCCCCAGCATTTT
few	TRBD1	TRBV2	TRBJ1-1	10	CASEQGEAFF	TGTGCCAGCGAACAGGGGGAAGCTTTCTTT
-	-	TRBV5-1	TRBJ2-7	14	CASLTGPSSYEQYF	TGCGCCAGCCTAACAGGGCCTAGCTCCTACGAGCAGTACTTC
-	-	TRBV5-4	TRBJ1-3	15	CASSLSRNSGNTIYF	TGTGCCAGCAGCTTGAGCCGAAACTCTGGAAACACCATATATTTT
once	-	TRBV5-1	TRBJ2-7	17	CASSLVPGRRSSYEQYF	TGCGCCAGCAGCTTGGTCCCTGGCCGTAGGAGCTCCTACGAGCAGTACTTC
-	-	TRBV5-8	TRBJ1-5	14	CASSFQGFGQPQHF	TGTGCCAGCAGCTTCCAGGGTTTCGGACAGCCCCAGCATTTT
-	TRBD2	TRBV11-3	TRBJ2-7	15	CASSPALAGGFEQYF	TGTGCCAGCAGCCCTGCCCTAGCGGGGGGTTTCGAGCAGTACTTC
-	TRBD1	TRBV25-1	TRBJ2-7	16	CASSAKSGTGAYEQYF	TGTGCCAGCAGTGCAAAGTCCGGGACAGGGGCCTACGAGCAGTACTTC
-	TRBD2	TRBV2	TRBJ2-1	13	CASAGGTYNEQFF	TGTGCCAGCGCCGGGGGGACCTACAATGAGCAGTTCTTC
-	-	TRBV19	TRBJ1-2	17	CASSTPQQVKWGYGYTF	TGTGCCAGTAGTACCCCCCAACAGGTTAAATGGGGCTATGGCTACACCTTC
-	-	TRBV6-4	TRBJ1-1	15	CASSEDGGLLTEAFF	TGTGCCAGCAGTGAAGACGGAGGTTTACTTACTGAAGCTTTCTTT
-	TRBD1	TRBV7-9	TRBJ1-4	12	CSSTWDSEKLFF	TGTTCCAGCACATGGGACAGCGAAAAACTGTTTTTT
-	TRBD1	TRBV11-3	TRBJ2-7	14	CASAFGTGSYEQYF	TGTGCCAGCGCCTTTGGGACAGGTTCCTACGAGCAGTACTTC
-	-	TRBV11-2	TRBJ1-1	14	CASSLRSRFTEAFF	TGTGCCAGCAGCCTCCGAAGCCGGTTCACTGAAGCTTTCTTT
-	TRBD1	TRBV6-6	TRBJ1-1	14	CASRTGQMNTEAFF	TGTGCCAGCAGAACGGGACAGATGAACACTGAAGCTTTCTTT
-	-	TRBV5-4	TRBJ2-1	12	CASSLGNNEQFF	TGTGCCAGCAGCCTCGGGAACAATGAGCAGTTCTTC
few	-	TRBV5-1	TRBJ2-3	15	CASSLEGGSTDTQYF	TGCGCCAGCAGCTTGGAGGGGGGGAGCACAGATACGCAGTATTTT
-	-	TRBV7-6	TRBJ2-7	15	CASSLAAGLVYEQYF	TGTGCCAGCAGCTTAGCCGCAGGGCTTGTGTACGAGCAGTACTTC
-	-	TRBV5-1	TRBJ1-1	14	CASSLGGGRTEAFF	TGCGCCAGCAGCTTGGGTGGGGGGAGGACTGAAGCTTTCTTT
-	TRBD2	TRBV5-1	TRBJ2-1	17	CASSLMPGRVGYNEQFF	TGCGCCAGCAGCTTGATGCCAGGGAGGGTGGGATACAATGAGCAGTTCTTC
few	-	TRBV4-3	TRBJ2-1	16	CASSLETGLTYNEQFF	TGCGCCAGCAGCCTAGAGACAGGCCTGACCTACAATGAGCAGTTCTTC
once	TRBD1	TRBV7-9	TRBJ1-2	13	CASCKQGALGYTF	TGTGCCAGCTGCAAGCAGGGGGCGCTTGGCTACACCTTC
-	TRBD1	TRBV5-1	TRBJ1-2	13	CASSHGQGGGYTF	TGCGCCAGCAGCCACGGACAGGGAGGCGGCTACACCTTC
-	-	TRBV5-6	TRBJ2-7	13	CASSLWQAGEQYF	TGTGCCAGCAGCTTATGGCAGGCAGGCGAGCAGTACTTC
-	TRBD1	TRBV6-1	TRBJ2-5	13	CASSDRGQETQYF	TGTGCCAGCAGCGACAGGGGCCAAGAGACCCAGTACTTC
once	TRBD2	TRBV18	TRBJ2-5	18	CASSPRLAGGPGLETQYF	TGTGCCAGCTCACCGAGACTAGCGGGGGGGCCAGGTTTGGAGACCCAGTACTTC
-	-	TRBV4-3	TRBJ2-3	17	CASSHSGHPKEGDTQYF	TGCGCCAGCAGCCATTCAGGACACCCCAAGGAGGGGGATACGCAGTATTTT
-	TRBD1	TRBV18	TRBJ1-4	16	CASSNFPGQHNEKLFF	TGTGCCAGCTCAAACTTTCCGGGACAGCATAATGAAAAACTGTTTTTT
-	TRBD1	TRBV7-9	TRBJ1-2	15	CASSLTPTTGDGYTF	TGTGCCAGCAGCTTAACCCCCACGACAGGGGATGGCTACACCTTC
-	-	TRBV15	TRBJ1-1	14	CATSRGSGEAEAFF	TGTGCCACCAGCAGAGGTTCCGGGGAGGCTGAAGCTTTCTTT
-	TRBD2	TRBV7-8	TRBJ2-7	14	CASSLGGGGKEQYF	TGTGCCAGCAGCTTGGGCGGCGGGGGGAAAGAGCAGTACTTC
-	-	TRBV5-1	TRBJ2-2	13	CASSFTGTGELFF	TGCGCCAGCAGCTTTACAGGGACCGGGGAGCTGTTTTTT
-	-	TRBV2	TRBJ1-1	15	CASSPSGGPDTEAFF	TGTGCCAGCAGTCCATCGGGGGGCCCGGACACTGAAGCTTTCTTT
-	-	TRBV9	TRBJ1-1	15	CASSVDMAMNTEAFF	TGTGCCAGCAGCGTAGATATGGCCATGAACACTGAAGCTTTCTTT
-	TRBD2	TRBV7-7	TRBJ2-1	16	CASSLREVSLGAEQFF	TGTGCTAGCAGCTTGCGGGAGGTAAGCCTCGGGGCTGAGCAGTTCTTC
-	TRBD1	TRBV5-4	TRBJ2-7	15	CASKVGGQGNREQYF	TGTGCCAGCAAGGTGGGGGGACAGGGGAATCGCGAGCAGTACTTC
-	-	TRBV10-3	TRBJ2-7	13	CAISVLTTGEQYF	TGTGCCATCAGTGTTTTGACTACGGGGGAGCAGTACTTC
-	TRBD2	TRBV7-3	TRBJ2-1	15	CASSLGLASYNEQFF	TGTGCCAGCAGCTTAGGACTAGCGTCCTACAATGAGCAGTTCTTC
-	-	TRBV6-1	TRBJ2-7	12	CASREEGPVQYF	TGTGCCAGCAGAGAGGAGGGCCCCGTGCAGTACTTC
-	TRBD1	TRBV27	TRBJ2-7	13	CASSFGTAYEQYF	TGTGCCAGCAGTTTTGGGACAGCCTACGAGCAGTACTTC
-	-	TRBV27	TRBJ2-7	14	CASSLVPYSFEQYF	TGTGCCAGCAGTTTAGTTCCGTATAGTTTTGAGCAGTACTTC
few	TRBD2	TRBV30	TRBJ2-5	12	CAWSPGGETQYF	TGTGCCTGGAGCCCGGGGGGGGAGACCCAGTACTTC
once	-	TRBV10-3	TRBJ1-6	14	CAISETGYNSPLHF	TGTGCCATCAGTGAGACCGGGTATAATTCACCCCTCCACTTT
-	-	TRBV27	TRBJ1-2	17	CASSYLTGASAKGGYTF	TGTGCCAGCAGTTACCTGACAGGTGCCTCCGCCAAGGGTGGCTACACCTTC